Here is one TCR beta chain with its context. In the source study's methods: Using reference gene primer amplification, nucleated cell counts were estimated. This table comes from immunoSEQ multiplex PCR, and its TCRdb copy is limited to in-frame clones, with some not included. V and J calls and clone size come straight from that table; D and trimming were deduced from the DNA. Here the sample spans roughly 200,000 clones, approximately 90% being singletons. The data were taken from a study of blood T cell repertoires in COVID-19. The CDR3 has 11 residues. CDR1 and CDR2 (germline): GTSNPN, SVGIG (reference sequence). V gave up 4 bases and J gave up 10 bases, with 11 bases separating them.

V is TRBV30 and J is TRBJ1-3; D gene ambiguous. The sample consisted of PBMCs or T cells enriched from blood (not recorded which). This receptor was obtained from a woman under 40 who had recovered from COVID-19. The DNA for the CDR3 is TGTGCCTGGATGATGGGCTGGACCATATATTTT. This sequence encodes CAWMMGWTIYF.